This T cell receptor beta chain was identified in a study of T cell responses to AZD1222 COVID-19 vaccine. Study-wide findings and caveats: Samples come after the peak T cell response, not at day 14. Once two AZD1222 doses were given, Spike-specific TCR breadth and depth went up. White British people made up most donors, females outnumbered males, and clonal diversity was possibly underestimated.

This CDR3 has 15 residues. Per the germline V gene, CDR1 is SGHTA and CDR2 is FQGTGA. V dropped 5 bases and J dropped 2; count of bases not matched to a gene: 3. Second-dose intervals of approximately 4 or approximately 12 weeks were pooled. Concerning this clone: Antigen: not known.

Method: immunoSEQ multiplex PCR; TCRdb's copy keeps in-frame clones and lacks some. The sample contains more than 55,000 clones, roughly 87% of which appear only once. The specimen comprised peripheral blood, sampled 28 days after the second AZD1222 dose. The V and J genes are TRBV7-3 and TRBJ2-2; 9 nucleotides match TRBD2. This TCR came from an adult who received the AZD1222 COVID-19 vaccine. CDR3 in amino acids: CASSQTSGNTGELFF. CDR3 bases: TGTGCCAGCAGCCAGACTAGCGGTAACACCGGGGAGCTGTTTTTT.